These 25 T cell receptor beta chains were all obtained from the same sample, sequenced in a study of blood T cell repertoires in COVID-19 (dated by TCRdb to the early 2020s). The receptor library was made with the immunoSEQ multiplex PCR assay. TCRdb retrieved this table from immuneACCESS and kept in-frame rearrangements only. Not all clones are present; in checked studies, unresolved V genes account for under half, and no reason is known for the remainder. The sample table contains about 87,000 clones; only one count was recorded for roughly 88% of them. Around 10% of the sample is held by the ten biggest clonotypes. The sample was peripheral blood. The source of these receptors is a man at least 80 years old with acute or convalescent COVID-19.

The V gene is TRBV6-5, the J gene TRBJ2-7; 9 nucleotides line up with TRBD1. This CDR3 is 15 amino acids long. Germline CDR1 MNHEY, CDR2 SVGAGI. V dropped 6 bases and J dropped 1; count of bases not matched to a gene: 7. As DNA, the CDR3 is TGTGCCAGCAGGGGCACAGGGGGCTTATCCTACGAGCAGTACTTC. Translated, it gives CASRGTGGLSYEQYF.

The rearrangement joins TRBV6-5 to TRBJ1-5, with 9 bases lining up with TRBD1. The CDR3 consists of 15 residues. Trimming at V came to 6 bases and at J to 1 base, leaving 4 bases not matched to a gene. The germline CDR1 and CDR2 sequences are MNHEY and SVGAGI. The CDR3 coding sequence is TGTGCCAGCAGGAGACAGGGGGGGAGCAATCAGCCCCAGCATTTT. Its translation is CASRRQGGSNQPQHF.

The V and J genes are TRBV11-2 and TRBJ2-7, with a possible D match to TRBD2 (5 bases). This CDR3 is 13 amino acids long. V lost 4 bases, J lost 7 bases, and 14 bases lay in between. In germline, CDR1 is SGHAT, CDR2 FQNNGV. The CDR3 sequence is CASSWAARGEQYF. CDR3 nucleotide sequence: TGTGCCAGCAGCTGGGCAGCGCGAGGGGAGCAGTACTTC.

The table lists this clone with a count of one. CDR3 DNA: TGTGCCAGCAGCTTAGAGGGAGCAAGCACAGATACGCAGTATTTT. Its protein product is CASSLEGASTDTQYF. The V and J genes are TRBV11-1 and TRBJ2-3, with a possible D match to TRBD2 (5 bases). The V end was cut by 1 base, the J end by 0 bases, with 8 bases between. The CDR3 contains 15 residues. Germline V CDR1 and CDR2: SGHAT, FQDESV (reference sequence).

The chain couples TRBV18 to TRBJ1-1; no clear D gene. This CDR3 comprises 14 residues. Germline V CDR1 and CDR2: KGHSH, LQKENI. The germline V and J ends were trimmed by 9 bases and 1 base, with 15 bases remaining between them. This CDR3 reads CASLRRDSNTEAFF. CDR3 sequence (DNA): TGTGCCAGTTTGAGACGAGACTCGAACACTGAAGCTTTCTTT.

This clone has only a few counts. The rearrangement links TRBV3-1 (or the pseudogene TRBV3-2) to TRBJ1-2; D might be TRBD1 (6 bases). Trimming took off 0 bases at V and 2 bases at J, with 13 bases between the two ends. Looked up from germline, CDR1 is LGHDT and CDR2 is YNNKEL (reference sequence). The CDR3 is 16 amino acids. In nucleotides, the CDR3 is TGTGCCAGCAGCCAAGAGAGGTGGGGGCTGAACTATGGCTACACCTTC. Translating it yields CASSQERWGLNYGYTF.

This clone was recorded once. The J gene is TRBJ2-7, the V gene TRBV5-5; 7 bases are a match to TRBD2. CDR3 length: 16 residues. Germline assignment: CDR1 SGHKS and CDR2 YYEKEE (reference sequence). With 4 bases clipped from V and 7 bases from J, the junction kept 17 bases outside the gene matches. This chain's CDR3 is CASSRVITRDGGEQYF. The CDR3 DNA is TGTGCCAGCAGCCGCGTCATTACCCGGGACGGGGGGGAGCAGTACTTC.

This clone was picked up a small number of times. This sequence joins TRBV16 and TRBJ2-3; 7 bases are a match to TRBD1. After removal of 0 bases from V and 4 bases from J, the junction contained 4 bases not matched to a gene. The CDR3 contains 15 residues. Looked up from germline, CDR1 is KGHSY and CDR2 is FQNENV. CDR3 in amino acids: CASSQSRGPSDTQYF. In nucleotides, the CDR3 is TGTGCCAGCAGCCAATCGAGGGGGCCGTCAGATACGCAGTATTTT.

The chain couples TRBV27 to TRBJ2-7; 8 bases line up with TRBD2. Germline V gives CDR1 MNHEY, CDR2 SMNVEV (reference sequence). The CDR3 extends over 13 amino acids. V lost 4 bases, J lost 7 bases, and 6 bases stayed unmatched. DNA for the CDR3: TGTGCCAGCAGTTCCGGGAGGGCGCGAGAGCAGTACTTC. Its protein product is CASSSGRAREQYF.

The CDR3 DNA sequence: TGTGCCAGCTCACCCAGTCAATCAGGCAGCTCCTACGAGCAGTACTTC. Its translation is CASSPSQSGSSYEQYF. The chain employs TRBV18 and TRBJ2-7; D is unresolved. Germline CDR1 is KGHSH and CDR2 is LQKENI. The V end lost 3 bases, the J end lost 0 bases, and 15 bases lay between the germline ends. There are 16 residues in the CDR3. The complete variable domain, with remaining parts taken from reference TRBV18 and TRBJ2-7, reads NAGVMQNPRHLVRRRGQEARLRCSPMKGHSHVYWYRQLPEEGLKFMVYLQKENIIDESGMPKERFSAEFPKEGPSILRIQQVVRGDSAAYFCASSPSQSGSSYEQYFGPGTRLTVT.

This chain joins TRBV3-1 (or the pseudogene TRBV3-2) and TRBJ2-3, with no clear D. This CDR3 has 13 residues. CDR1 LGHDT and CDR2 YNNKEL come from the germline V gene (reference sequence). Between the trimmed V and J ends, which lost 0 bases and 12 bases, there was a span of 13 bases. The CDR3 spells CASSQDRRGLQYF. CDR3 in DNA: TGTGCCAGCAGCCAAGATCGTAGAGGCTTACAGTATTTT.

The chain's CDR3 is CASTDTRTGSIGYTF. CDR3 bases: TGTGCCAGCACTGACACTAGGACTGGAAGTATAGGCTACACCTTC. This chain connects TRBV28 to TRBJ1-2; D gene ambiguous. The CDR3 has 15 amino acids. The V and J ends lost 7 bases and 8 bases respectively, with 23 bases between them. The germline V gene has CDR1 MDHEN and CDR2 SYDVKM.

CDR3 bases: TGTGCCAGCAGTTACTCGCAGGGCTCCGCGGCACCCCTCCACTTT. Its translation: CASSYSQGSAAPLHF. The chain links TRBV6-5 to TRBJ1-6; tentative D call: TRBD1 (5 bases). V dropped 0 bases and J dropped 11 bases, with 14 bases sitting between them. Germline V lookup: CDR1 MNHEY, CDR2 SVGAGI. The CDR3 loop spans 15 amino acids.

V usage is TRBV6-5 and J usage is TRBJ1-4; 9 bases fit TRBD1. This CDR3 has 15 amino acids. With V trimmed by 10 bases and J by 1 base, 7 bases remained unmatched. Germline V gene lookup returns CDR1 MNHEY and CDR2 SVGAGI. For the CDR3, the DNA is TGTGCCACGTCCCGGGACAGGGTAACTAATGAAAAACTGTTTTTT. Its protein is CATSRDRVTNEKLFF.

Only a few counts were recorded for this clone. The chain has TRBV2 and TRBJ1-5; 8 bases line up with TRBD1. Germline loops: CDR1 SNHLY, CDR2 FYNNEI. V dropped 6 bases and J dropped 5; count of bases not matched to a gene: 6. There are 14 residues in the CDR3. The CDR3 here is CASRWTGSDQPQHF. The CDR3 DNA follows: TGTGCCAGCAGATGGACAGGGTCGGATCAGCCCCAGCATTTT.

The V gene is TRBV27, the J gene TRBJ2-1, with 8 bases fitting TRBD2. Germline values: CDR1 MNHEY, CDR2 SMNVEV (reference sequence). The CDR3 sequence is 16 residues long. V was pared by 5 bases and J by 1 base, with 7 bases of the junction left unmatched. The CDR3 bases are TGTGCCAGCAGTCAGAGCGGGAGAGGGTCCTACAATGAGCAGTTCTTC. Translating it yields CASSQSGRGSYNEQFF.

The gene calls are TRBV29-1 and TRBJ1-1; D unclear. The ends were cut back, 6 bases at V and 7 bases at J, with 21 bases in the middle. CDR1 and CDR2 from the germline V gene are SQVTM and ANQGSEA. The CDR3 has 14 amino acids. The CDR3 DNA follows: TGCAGCGTCCGAGCCGAGACTGTCCTAGTTGAAGCTTTCTTT. This gives the protein CSVRAETVLVEAFF.

The CDR3 DNA is TGTGCCAGCAGTGGTCCCGGGACAGTCATGAACACTGAAGCTTTCTTT. Protein product: CASSGPGTVMNTEAFF. V is TRBV6-1 and J is TRBJ1-1, with 7 bases matching TRBD1. Germline-derived CDR1 and CDR2 are MNHNS and SASEGT. After removal of 4 bases from V and 0 bases from J, the junction contained 8 bases not matched to a gene. The CDR3 spans 16 residues.

The chain carries TRBV6-1 and TRBJ2-1; 11 bases fit TRBD2. Germline CDR1 reads MNHNS; CDR2 reads SASEGT. The CDR3 consists of 18 residues. V trimming: 3 bases; J trimming: 4 bases; junction bases outside the gene matches: 11. The CDR3 coding sequence is TGTGCCAGCAGTGAGGTAGCGGGGGGGAGCGGTGGGTACAATGAGCAGTTCTTC. Amino acid sequence: CASSEVAGGSGGYNEQFF.

The genes are TRBV6-5 and TRBJ2-7; 11 nucleotides align to TRBD2. V was pared by 4 bases and J by 3 bases, with 5 bases of the junction left unmatched. The germline CDR1 and CDR2 sequences are MNHEY and SVGAGI. This CDR3 has 15 amino acids. CDR3 sequence reads: CASSSLGTSGYEQYF. The CDR3 nucleotides are TGTGCCAGCAGTTCCCTCGGGACTAGCGGCTACGAGCAGTACTTC.

The rearrangement uses TRBV12-5 and TRBJ2-3, with TRBD2 matching 8 bases. With 2 bases clipped from V and 4 bases from J, the junction kept 11 bases outside the gene matches. Germline lookup yields CDR1 LGHNT and CDR2 FRNRAP. The CDR3 sequence is 17 residues long. The CDR3 reads CASGLMAGSGRADTQYF. The CDR3 DNA is TGTGCTAGTGGTTTGATGGCAGGGTCCGGGAGGGCAGATACGCAGTATTTT.

The CDR3 is CASSSGGEADTQYF. CDR3 nucleotide sequence: TGTGCCAGCAGTTCTGGCGGGGAAGCAGATACGCAGTATTTT. V and J are TRBV6-6 and TRBJ2-3; TRBD2 is a possible D gene (6 bases). Trimming shortened V by 4 bases and J by 4 bases, and 12 bases separated the two germline ends. This CDR3 spans 14 amino acids. CDR1 is MNHNY, CDR2 SVGAGI, per germline (reference sequence).

This clone was seen only once. The chain is built from TRBV5-6 and TRBJ2-1, with 9 bases aligning to TRBD2. The CDR3 consists of 17 residues. Looked up from germline, CDR1 is SGHDT and CDR2 is YYEEEE. Trimming removed 0 bases from V and 4 bases from J; junction bases left unmatched: 8. In DNA, the CDR3 is TGTGCCAGCAGCTTGGAATCGACTAGCGGAACATACAATGAGCAGTTCTTC. This encodes CASSLESTSGTYNEQFF.

The rearrangement joins TRBV11-2 to TRBJ2-4; D is unresolved. Germline V gene data show CDR1 as SGHAT and CDR2 as FQNNGV. This CDR3 comprises 13 residues. The germline V and J ends were trimmed by 5 bases and 9 bases, with 14 bases remaining between them. CDR3 sequence: CASSPPGYGIQYF. Here the CDR3 DNA reads TGTGCCAGCAGCCCCCCAGGTTATGGCATTCAGTACTTC.

This chain joins TRBV5-6 and TRBJ2-5, with 7 bases identical to TRBD2. Germline V lookup: CDR1 SGHDT, CDR2 YYEEEE. This CDR3 comprises 16 residues. V shed 3 bases and J 9 bases; nucleotides not matched to a gene: 17. CDR3 loop: CASSSTLADHRGAQYF. The DNA for the CDR3 is TGTGCCAGCAGCTCCACATTGGCAGACCACCGGGGGGCCCAGTACTTC.